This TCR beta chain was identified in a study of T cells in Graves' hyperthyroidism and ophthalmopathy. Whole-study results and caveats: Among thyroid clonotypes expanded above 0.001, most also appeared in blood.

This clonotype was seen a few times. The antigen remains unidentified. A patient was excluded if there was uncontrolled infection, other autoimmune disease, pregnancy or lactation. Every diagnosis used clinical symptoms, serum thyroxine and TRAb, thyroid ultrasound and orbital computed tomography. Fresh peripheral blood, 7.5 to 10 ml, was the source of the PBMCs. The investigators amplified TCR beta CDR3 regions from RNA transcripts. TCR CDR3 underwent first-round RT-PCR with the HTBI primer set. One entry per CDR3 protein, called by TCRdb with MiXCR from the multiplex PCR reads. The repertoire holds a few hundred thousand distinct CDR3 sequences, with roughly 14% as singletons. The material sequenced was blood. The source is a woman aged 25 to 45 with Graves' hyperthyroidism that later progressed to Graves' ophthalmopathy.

CDR3 sequence: CAWNPGQGYGYTF. CDR3 nucleotides: TGTGCCTGGAACCCCGGACAGGGGTATGGCTACACCTTC. The rearrangement uses TRBV30 and TRBJ1-2; 9 bases line up with TRBD1. CDR1 GTSNPN and CDR2 SVGIG come from the germline V gene (reference sequence). J lost 5 bases, V lost 4 bases, and 5 bases had no gene match. The CDR3 runs to 13 residues.